These T cell receptor beta chains were read from a single sample in a study of tumor-infiltrating lymphocytes in primary liver carcinoma. TCRdb itself ran the multiplex PCR reads through MiXCR, one entry per CDR3 protein. This table holds some 190,000 distinct CDR3 sequences, about 55% found once. Input material: peripheral blood. The receptors shown here come from a man aged 35 to 55 with primary liver carcinoma and hepatitis B virus infection. The CDR3 runs from the conserved cysteine through the conserved F or W. The D gene is left open where the match is weak. The size field is filled for only some rows; it gives once, few, many or a size class.

J gene | D gene | CDR3 length | V gene | clone size | CDR3 protein | CDR3 DNA
TRBJ2-3 | . | 14 | TRBV6-1 | many | CASAPGQSSDTQYF | TGTGCCAGCGCCCCGGGTCAAAGCTCGGATACGCAGTATTTT
TRBJ2-3 | TRBD2 | 17 | TRBV12-3/TRBV12-4 | . | CASSSPTGTSGKDTQYF | TGTGCCAGCAGTTCGCCGACAGGAACTAGCGGGAAAGATACGCAGTATTTT
TRBJ2-5 | . | 16 | TRBV14 | . | CASSPYGGSLQETQYF | TGTGCCAGCAGCCCTTACGGTGGAAGTCTCCAAGAGACCCAGTACTTC
TRBJ2-6 | TRBD2 | 19 | TRBV13 | . | CASSSPRLAGSSGANVLTF | TGTGCCAGCAGCTCCCCCCGACTAGCGGGAAGCTCTGGGGCCAACGTCCTGACTTTC
TRBJ1-5 | . | 13 | TRBV30 | once | CTWSASLDPPQHF | TGTACCTGGAGTGCCTCGCTAGATCCGCCCCAGCATTTT
TRBJ2-3 | TRBD2 | 17 | TRBV4-1 | few | CASSPRGTSGGSDTQYF | TGCGCCAGCAGCCCCCGGGGGACTAGCGGGGGATCAGATACGCAGTATTTT
TRBJ2-5 | . | 16 | TRBV6-1 | once | CASSEARTSHGETQYF | TGTGCCAGCAGTGAAGCAAGGACTTCCCACGGAGAGACCCAGTACTTC
TRBJ1-5 | TRBD1 | 17 | TRBV6-6 | . | CASSPTSGTGINQPQHF | TGTGCCAGCAGCCCAACTTCCGGGACAGGGATCAATCAGCCCCAGCATTTT
TRBJ2-1 | TRBD2 | 15 | TRBV29-1 | . | CSAGDGLAGDNEQFF | TGCAGCGCCGGAGATGGACTAGCGGGAGACAATGAGCAGTTCTTC
TRBJ1-2 | TRBD1 | 14 | TRBV5-1 | . | CASSPSGTGGGYTF | TGCGCCAGCAGCCCGTCCGGGACAGGGGGCGGCTACACCTTC
TRBJ2-3 | TRBD2 | 15 | TRBV10-3 | . | CAISWGLAGEDTQYF | TGTGCCATCTCGTGGGGACTAGCGGGAGAAGATACGCAGTATTTT
TRBJ2-1 | . | 15 | TRBV11-3 | many | CASSPAGQALNEQFF | TGTGCCAGCAGCCCAGCGGGACAGGCCCTTAATGAGCAGTTCTTC
TRBJ2-7 | . | 16 | TRBV4-2 | few | CASSQVVGGPMGEQYF | TGTGCCAGCAGCCAAGTGGTGGGCGGACCCATGGGGGAGCAGTACTTC
TRBJ1-6 | . | 13 | TRBV30 | . | CAWSVLGNSPLHF | TGTGCCTGGAGTGTACTAGGGAATTCACCCCTCCACTTT
TRBJ2-7 | . | 17 | TRBV4-1 | . | CACSHKALGQLAYEQYF | TGCGCCTGCAGCCATAAAGCTCTCGGACAGCTTGCCTACGAGCAGTACTTC
TRBJ2-7 | TRBD2 | 14 | TRBV11-1 | . | CVSSLVSSGNEQYF | TGTGTCAGCAGCTTAGTCTCTAGCGGGAACGAGCAGTACTTC
TRBJ2-2 | . | 13 | TRBV10-1 | . | CASSVLAPGDLFF | TGCGCCAGCAGTGTGCTAGCGCCGGGGGACCTGTTTTTT
TRBJ1-3 | . | 15 | TRBV6-1 | once | CASTYQEASGNTIYF | TGTGCCAGCACCTATCAGGAGGCCTCTGGAAACACCATATATTTT
TRBJ2-1 | TRBD2 | 13 | TRBV11-2 | . | CAISPGLAFEEFF | TGCGCCATCAGCCCAGGACTAGCGTTTGAGGAGTTCTTC
TRBJ2-1 | TRBD2 | 17 | TRBV4-1 | . | CASRQKALAGGPNEQFF | TGCGCCAGCAGGCAAAAAGCCCTAGCGGGAGGGCCCAATGAGCAGTTCTTC
TRBJ2-3 | TRBD1 | 13 | TRBV29-1 | many | CSVGQGNSDTQYF | TGCAGCGTGGGACAGGGGAATTCAGATACGCAGTATTTT
TRBJ2-7 | TRBD1 | 13 | TRBV29-1 | many | CSVDWDSSYEQYF | TGCAGCGTTGACTGGGACAGCTCCTACGAGCAGTACTTC
TRBJ2-3 | . | 13 | TRBV7-9 | few | CASSLSTTDTQYF | TGTGCCAGCAGCTTATCGACCACAGATACGCAGTATTTT